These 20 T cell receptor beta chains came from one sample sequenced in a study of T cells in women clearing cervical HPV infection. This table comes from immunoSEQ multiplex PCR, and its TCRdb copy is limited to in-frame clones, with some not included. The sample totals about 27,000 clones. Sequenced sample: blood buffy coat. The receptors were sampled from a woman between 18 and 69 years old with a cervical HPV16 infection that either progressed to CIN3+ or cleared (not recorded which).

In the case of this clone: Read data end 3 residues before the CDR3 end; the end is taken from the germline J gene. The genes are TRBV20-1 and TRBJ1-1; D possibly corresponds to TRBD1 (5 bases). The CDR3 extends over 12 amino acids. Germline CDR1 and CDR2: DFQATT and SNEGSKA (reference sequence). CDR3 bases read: TGCAGTGCTAGAACAGGAAATATCTAC. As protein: CSARTGNIY. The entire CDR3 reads CSARTGNIYAFF.

CDR3 in amino acids: CASSFETSAHEQFF. The sequenced CDR3 bases are TGTGCCAGCAGCTTTGAGACTAGCGCCCATGAG. This rearrangement joins TRBV7-3 to TRBJ2-1, with 8 bases fitting TRBD2. The sequence runs out 3 residues before the end of the CDR3; the remainder is reconstructed from the germline J gene. Germline loops: CDR1 SGHTA, CDR2 FQGTGA. The trim removed 3 bases at V and 8 bases at J, leaving 6 bases unmatched. CDR3 length: 14 residues. The full variable domain, with the rest looked up from reference TRBV7-3 and TRBJ2-1, is GAGVSQTPSNKVTEKGKYVELRCDPISGHTALYWYRQSLGQGPEFLIYFQGTGAADDSGLPNDRFFAVRPEGSVSTLKIQRTERGDSAVYLCASSFETSAHEQFFGPGTRLTVL.

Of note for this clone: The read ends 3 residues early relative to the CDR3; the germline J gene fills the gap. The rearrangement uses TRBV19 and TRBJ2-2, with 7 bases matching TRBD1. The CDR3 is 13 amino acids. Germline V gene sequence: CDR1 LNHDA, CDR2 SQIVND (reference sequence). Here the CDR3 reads CASSTGVNEKLFF. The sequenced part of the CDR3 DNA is TGTGCCAGCTCCACAGGGGTGAATGAAAAG.

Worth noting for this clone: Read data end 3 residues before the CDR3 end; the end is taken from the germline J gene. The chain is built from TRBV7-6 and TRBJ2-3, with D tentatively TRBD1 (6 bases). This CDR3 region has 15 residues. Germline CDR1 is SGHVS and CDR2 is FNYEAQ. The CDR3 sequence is CASSEGSQGSKTQYF. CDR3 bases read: TGTGCCAGCAGCGAGGGGTCGCAGGGGTCAAAGACG.

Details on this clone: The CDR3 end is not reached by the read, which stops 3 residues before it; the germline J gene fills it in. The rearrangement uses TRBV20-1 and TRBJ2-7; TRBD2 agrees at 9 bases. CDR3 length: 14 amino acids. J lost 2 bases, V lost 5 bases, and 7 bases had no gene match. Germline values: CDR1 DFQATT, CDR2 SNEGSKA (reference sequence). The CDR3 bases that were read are TGCAGTGCTTCCGGGACTAGCCGTCCCTACGAG. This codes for CSASGTSRPYE. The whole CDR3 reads CSASGTSRPYEQYF.

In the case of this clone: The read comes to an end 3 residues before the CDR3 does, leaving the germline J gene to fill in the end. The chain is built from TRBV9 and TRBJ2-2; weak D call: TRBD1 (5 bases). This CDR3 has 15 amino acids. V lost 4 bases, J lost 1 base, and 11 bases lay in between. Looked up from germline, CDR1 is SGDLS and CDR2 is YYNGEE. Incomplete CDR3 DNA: TGTGCCAGCAGCCCCGGACAAGGGAACACCGGGGAG. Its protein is CASSPGQGNTGE. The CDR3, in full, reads CASSPGQGNTGELFF.

CDR3 DNA, as far as it was read: TGTGCCAGTAGTAAAGGGGACTTGAACTACGAG. Translation: CASSKGDLNYE. The full-length CDR3 reads as CASSKGDLNYEQYF. J is TRBJ2-7 and V is TRBV19, with D possibly matching TRBD2 (6 bases). The sequence runs out 3 residues before the end of the CDR3; the remainder is reconstructed from the germline J gene. V shed 4 bases and J shed 3 bases, with 13 bases lying between them. CDR1 and CDR2 from the germline V gene are LNHDA and SQIVND (reference sequence). CDR3 length: 14 amino acids.

The DNA read from the CDR3 is TGCAGTGCCCCACTTAATACCCGTGAGACC. Translation: CSAPLNTRET. The whole CDR3 sequence is CSAPLNTRETQYF. This rearrangement joins TRBV20-1 to TRBJ2-5; D uncertain. The read finishes 3 residues shy of the CDR3 end, and the germline J gene is used to complete it. This CDR3 has 13 amino acids. V lost 6 bases and J 5 bases, leaving 16 bases between the germline ends. Germline V gene data show CDR1 as DFQATT and CDR2 as SNEGSKA (reference sequence).

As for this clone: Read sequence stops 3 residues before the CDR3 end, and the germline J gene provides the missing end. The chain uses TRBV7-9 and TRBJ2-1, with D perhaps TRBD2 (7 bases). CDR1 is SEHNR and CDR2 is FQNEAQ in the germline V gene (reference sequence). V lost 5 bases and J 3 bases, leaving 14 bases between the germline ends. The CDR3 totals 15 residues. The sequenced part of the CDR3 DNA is TGTGCCAGCAGCCCGAGGGGGGGCTTCTACAATGAG. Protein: CASSPRGGFYNE. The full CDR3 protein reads CASSPRGGFYNEQFF.

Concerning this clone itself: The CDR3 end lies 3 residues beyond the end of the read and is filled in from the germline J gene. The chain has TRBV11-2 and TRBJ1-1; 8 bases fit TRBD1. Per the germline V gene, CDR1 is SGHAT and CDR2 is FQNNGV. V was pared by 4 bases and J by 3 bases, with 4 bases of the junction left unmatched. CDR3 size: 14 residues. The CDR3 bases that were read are TGTGCCAGCAGCTCGGGACAGGTCGACACTGAA. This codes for CASSSGQVDTE. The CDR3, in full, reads CASSSGQVDTEAFF.

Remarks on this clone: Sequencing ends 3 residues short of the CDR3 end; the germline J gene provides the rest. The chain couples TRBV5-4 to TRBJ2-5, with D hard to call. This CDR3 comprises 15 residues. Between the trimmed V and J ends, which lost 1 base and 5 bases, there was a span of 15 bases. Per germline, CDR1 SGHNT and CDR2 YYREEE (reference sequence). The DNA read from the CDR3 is TGTGCCAGCAGCTTGCCCCGCTCCTCCGGGGAGACC. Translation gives CASSLPRSSGET. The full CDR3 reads CASSLPRSSGETQYF.

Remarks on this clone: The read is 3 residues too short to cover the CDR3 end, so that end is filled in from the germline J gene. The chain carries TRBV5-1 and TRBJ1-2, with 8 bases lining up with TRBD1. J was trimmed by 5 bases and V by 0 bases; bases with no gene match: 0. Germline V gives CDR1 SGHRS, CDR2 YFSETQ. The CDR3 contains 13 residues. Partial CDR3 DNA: TGCGCCAGCAGCTTGGGGACAGGGTATGGC. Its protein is CASSLGTGYG. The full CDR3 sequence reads CASSLGTGYGYTF.

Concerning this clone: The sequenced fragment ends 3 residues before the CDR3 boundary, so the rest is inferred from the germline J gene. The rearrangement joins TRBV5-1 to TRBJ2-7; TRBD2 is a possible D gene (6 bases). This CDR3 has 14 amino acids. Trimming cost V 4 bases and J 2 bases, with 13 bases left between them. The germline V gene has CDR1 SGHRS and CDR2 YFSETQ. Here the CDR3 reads CASSGSGRTYEQYF. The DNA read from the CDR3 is TGCGCCAGCAGCGGTTCAGGGAGGACCTACGAG.

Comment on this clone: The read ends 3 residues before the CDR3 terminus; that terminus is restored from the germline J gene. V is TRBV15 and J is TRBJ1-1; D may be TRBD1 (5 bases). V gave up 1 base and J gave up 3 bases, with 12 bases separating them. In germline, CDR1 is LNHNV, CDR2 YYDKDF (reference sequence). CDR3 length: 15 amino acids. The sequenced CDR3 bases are TGTGCCACCAGCAGAGGAGGGGATGGGGACACTGAA. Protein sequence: CATSRGGDGDTE. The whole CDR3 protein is CATSRGGDGDTEAFF.

The CDR3 is CASNRPGQPSGANVLTF. CDR3 bases read: TGTGCCAGTAACAGACCGGGACAGCCCTCTGGGGCCAACGTC. The J gene is TRBJ2-6, the V gene TRBV19; 7 bases line up with TRBD1. The CDR3 end lies 3 residues beyond the end of the read and is filled in from the germline J gene. With 7 bases clipped from V and 0 bases from J, the junction kept 9 bases outside the gene matches. Germline values: CDR1 LNHDA, CDR2 SQIVND (reference sequence). The CDR3 is 17 residues long.

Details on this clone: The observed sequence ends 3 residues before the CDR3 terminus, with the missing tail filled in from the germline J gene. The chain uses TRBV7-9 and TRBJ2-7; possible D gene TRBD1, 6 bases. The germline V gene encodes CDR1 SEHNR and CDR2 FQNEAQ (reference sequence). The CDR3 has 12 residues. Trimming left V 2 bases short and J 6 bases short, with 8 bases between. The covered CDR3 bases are TGTGCCAGCAGCTTAACAGGGACCGAG. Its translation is CASSLTGTE. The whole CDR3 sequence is CASSLTGTEQYF.

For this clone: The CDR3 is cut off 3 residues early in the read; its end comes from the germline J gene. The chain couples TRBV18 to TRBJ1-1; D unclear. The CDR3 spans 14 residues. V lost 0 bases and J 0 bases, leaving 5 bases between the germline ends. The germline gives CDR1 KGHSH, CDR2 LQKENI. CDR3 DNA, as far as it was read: TGTGCCAGCTCACCACCGGTAGTGAACACTGAA. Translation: CASSPPVVNTE. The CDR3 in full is CASSPPVVNTEAFF.

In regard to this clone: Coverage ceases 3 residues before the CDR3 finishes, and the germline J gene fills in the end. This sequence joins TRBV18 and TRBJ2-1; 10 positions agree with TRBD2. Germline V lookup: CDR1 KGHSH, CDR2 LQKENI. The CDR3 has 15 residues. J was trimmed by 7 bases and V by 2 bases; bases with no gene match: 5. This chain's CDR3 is CASSPGLAGDNEQFF. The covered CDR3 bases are TGTGCCAGCTCACCAGGCCTAGCGGGAGATAATGAG.

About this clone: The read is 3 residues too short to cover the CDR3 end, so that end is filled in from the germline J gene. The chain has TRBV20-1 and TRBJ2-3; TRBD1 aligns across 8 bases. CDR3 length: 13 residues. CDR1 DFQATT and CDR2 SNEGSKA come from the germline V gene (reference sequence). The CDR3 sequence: CSGSGGGQETQYF. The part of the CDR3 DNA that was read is TGCAGTGGCTCAGGGGGCGGGCAAGAGACG.

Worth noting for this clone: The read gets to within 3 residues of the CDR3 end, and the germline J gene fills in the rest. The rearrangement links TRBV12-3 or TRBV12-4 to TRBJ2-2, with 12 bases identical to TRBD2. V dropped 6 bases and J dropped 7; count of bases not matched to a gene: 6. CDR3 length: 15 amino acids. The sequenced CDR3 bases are TGTGCCAGCAGCCAGACTAGCGGGGGTGGCGGGGAG. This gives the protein CASSQTSGGGGE. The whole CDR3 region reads CASSQTSGGGGELFF.